These T cell receptor beta chains were read from a single sample in a study of T-cell memory formation after mild COVID-19. TCRdb re-called the 5' RACE reads with MiXCR, one entry per CDR3 protein. The sample shows 85,000 to 130,000 distinct CDR3 sequences, around an eighth of them seen only once. Source material: PBMCs or a T cell subset sorted from them (not recorded which). These receptors were taken from an adult woman who had mild COVID-19 (a few samples of this study predate the infection). Cell type and time point are not known. Both conserved end residues are part of each CDR3. D genes are given only for firm matches. A row's size may be missing; if present it is once, few, many or a size class.

J,D,size,V,CDR3,DNA
TRBJ2-1,.,many,TRBV12-3/TRBV12-4,CASSPSSGRGNEQFF,TGTGCCAGCAGTCCTAGCTCTGGCCGGGGCAATGAGCAGTTCTTC
TRBJ2-3,.,few,TRBV5-1,CASSWGLRGADTQYF,TGCGCCAGCAGCTGGGGACTCAGGGGAGCAGATACGCAGTATTTT
TRBJ1-5,.,.,TRBV7-8,CASSLGRTAFNQPQHF,TGTGCCAGCAGCTTAGGGAGGACAGCCTTCAATCAGCCCCAGCATTTT
TRBJ2-7,TRBD1,.,TRBV19,CASSAGTVTYEQYF,TGTGCCAGTAGTGCCGGGACAGTCACCTACGAGCAGTACTTC
TRBJ1-6,.,once,TRBV5-1,CASSPDYNSPLHF,TGCGCCAGCAGCCCGGACTATAATTCACCCCTCCACTTT
TRBJ1-2,TRBD1,.,TRBV4-2,CASSQVAGDSSHGYTF,TGTGCCAGCAGCCAAGTGGCCGGGGACAGTAGCCATGGCTACACCTTC
TRBJ2-7,.,.,TRBV28,CASRGREGGGAYEQYF,TGTGCCAGCAGGGGCAGGGAAGGCGGCGGGGCCTACGAGCAGTACTTC
TRBJ1-6,.,few,TRBV6-4,CASRPGDMLHF,TGTGCCAGCAGGCCGGGGGACATGCTCCACTTT
TRBJ2-2,TRBD1,many,TRBV29-1,CSGTGANTGELFF,TGCAGCGGAACAGGGGCTAACACCGGGGAGCTGTTTTTT
TRBJ2-1,.,few,TRBV7-9,CASSLDLGGYNEQFF,TGTGCCAGCAGCTTAGATCTCGGCGGCTACAATGAGCAGTTCTTC
TRBJ1-2,TRBD1,few,TRBV15,CATKDRVDGYTF,TGTGCCACTAAGGACAGGGTTGATGGCTACACCTTC
TRBJ2-2,.,.,TRBV29-1,CSVLRENTGELFF,TGCAGCGTTCTTCGGGAGAACACCGGGGAGCTGTTTTTT
TRBJ2-1,TRBD2,.,TRBV11-2,CASSLVLGASGDTYNEQFF,TGTGCCAGCAGCTTAGTTTTAGGGGCTAGCGGGGATACCTACAATGAGCAGTTCTTC
TRBJ2-3,.,few,TRBV6-6,CASSLGTGDTQYF,TGTGCCAGCAGTTTGGGAACAGGGGATACGCAGTATTTT
TRBJ1-2,.,few,TRBV7-9,CASSSQGDVYGYTF,TGTGCCAGCAGCTCGCAGGGTGACGTCTATGGCTACACCTTC
TRBJ1-1,.,few,TRBV20-1,CSAWEQTNTEAFF,TGCAGTGCCTGGGAACAGACAAACACTGAAGCTTTCTTT
TRBJ2-7,.,.,TRBV30,CAWSEIGGLEQYF,TGTGCCTGGAGTGAAATCGGTGGGTTAGAGCAGTACTTC
TRBJ1-1,.,.,TRBV29-1,CSVGQMNTEAFF,TGCAGCGTGGGACAAATGAACACTGAAGCTTTCTTT
TRBJ2-2,.,few,TRBV6-2/TRBV6-3,CASSYPRGRNRSTGELIF,TGTGCCAGCAGTTACCCCAGGGGACGGAACCGATCTACCGGGGAGCTGATTTTT
TRBJ2-2,.,medium-sized,TRBV7-2,CASSLGAGNRELFF,TGTGCCAGCAGCTTAGGGGCAGGGAATCGGGAGCTGTTTTTT
TRBJ1-2,.,.,TRBV9,CASSVEAGVRYGYTF,TGTGCCAGCAGCGTAGAAGCAGGCGTCCGCTATGGCTACACCTTC
TRBJ2-5,.,.,TRBV27,CASSISGTSETQYF,TGTGCCAGCAGTATTTCCGGGACTTCGGAGACCCAGTACTTC
TRBJ2-2,TRBD2,.,TRBV6-4,CASSKLQAGGKNTGELFF,TGTGCCAGCAGTAAACTCCAAGCGGGAGGGAAGAACACCGGGGAGCTGTTTTTT
TRBJ1-5,.,.,TRBV20-1,CSAPGPRGPQHF,TGCAGTGCCCCAGGCCCGAGGGGGCCCCAGCATTTT
TRBJ2-3,TRBD2,few,TRBV5-6,CASSLGARLAGVFTQYF,TGTGCCAGCAGCTTGGGGGCCCGACTAGCGGGGGTTTTTACGCAGTATTTT
TRBJ2-3,TRBD2,.,TRBV4-1,CASSQALAGGLDTQYF,TGCGCCAGCAGCCAAGCCCTAGCGGGAGGATTGGATACGCAGTATTTT
TRBJ2-1,TRBD1,many,TRBV10-3,CATHEGTGEYNEQFF,TGTGCCACTCACGAGGGGACAGGGGAATACAATGAGCAGTTCTTC
TRBJ2-7,TRBD1,.,TRBV20-1,CSARGDRGRYYEQYF,TGCAGTGCTAGGGGGGACAGGGGTCGGTACTACGAGCAGTACTTC
TRBJ1-1,.,.,TRBV4-3,CASSQEGDLAFF,TGCGCCAGCAGCCAAGAGGGGGACTTGGCTTTCTTT